This T cell receptor beta chain is from a study of T cells after yellow fever vaccination. Study conclusions and caveats: The study re-detected most primary-vaccination clones after the booster (nearly 97% CD4, around 89% CD8).

Each CDR3 protein gets one entry after TCRdb re-called the 5' RACE reads with MiXCR. The sample carries about 580,000 distinct CDR3 sequences, 17% recorded once. This clonotype was seen a few times. The antigen is not known. Trimming at V came to 4 bases and at J to 3 bases, leaving 12 bases not matched to a gene. Germline loops: CDR1 KGHDR, CDR2 SFDVKD. The CDR3 is 17 residues long. This TCR came from a man between 18 and 35 years old who received the YFV17D yellow fever vaccine. The chain is built from TRBV24-1 and TRBJ1-1; 8 positions agree with TRBD1. The source material was PBMCs, sampled 5 days after the first yellow fever vaccination. The CDR3 reads CATSDAPPGGEDTEAFF. DNA of the CDR3: TGTGCCACCAGTGACGCCCCTCCAGGGGGCGAGGACACTGAAGCTTTCTTT.